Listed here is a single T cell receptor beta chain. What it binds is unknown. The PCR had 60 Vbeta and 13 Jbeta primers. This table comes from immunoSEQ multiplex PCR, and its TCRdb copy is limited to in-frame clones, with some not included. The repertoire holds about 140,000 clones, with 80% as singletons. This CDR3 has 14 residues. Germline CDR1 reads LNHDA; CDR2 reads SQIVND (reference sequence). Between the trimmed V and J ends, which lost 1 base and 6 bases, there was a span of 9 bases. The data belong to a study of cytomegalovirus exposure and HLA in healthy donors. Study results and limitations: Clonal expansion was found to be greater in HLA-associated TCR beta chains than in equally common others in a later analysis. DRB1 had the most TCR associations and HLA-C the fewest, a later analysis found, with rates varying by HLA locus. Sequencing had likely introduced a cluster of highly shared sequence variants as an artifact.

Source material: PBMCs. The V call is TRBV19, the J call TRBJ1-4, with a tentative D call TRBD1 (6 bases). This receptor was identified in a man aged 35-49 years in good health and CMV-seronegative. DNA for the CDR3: TGTGCCAGTAGTATAGTACAGGGACATGAAAAACTGTTTTTT. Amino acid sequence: CASSIVQGHEKLFF.